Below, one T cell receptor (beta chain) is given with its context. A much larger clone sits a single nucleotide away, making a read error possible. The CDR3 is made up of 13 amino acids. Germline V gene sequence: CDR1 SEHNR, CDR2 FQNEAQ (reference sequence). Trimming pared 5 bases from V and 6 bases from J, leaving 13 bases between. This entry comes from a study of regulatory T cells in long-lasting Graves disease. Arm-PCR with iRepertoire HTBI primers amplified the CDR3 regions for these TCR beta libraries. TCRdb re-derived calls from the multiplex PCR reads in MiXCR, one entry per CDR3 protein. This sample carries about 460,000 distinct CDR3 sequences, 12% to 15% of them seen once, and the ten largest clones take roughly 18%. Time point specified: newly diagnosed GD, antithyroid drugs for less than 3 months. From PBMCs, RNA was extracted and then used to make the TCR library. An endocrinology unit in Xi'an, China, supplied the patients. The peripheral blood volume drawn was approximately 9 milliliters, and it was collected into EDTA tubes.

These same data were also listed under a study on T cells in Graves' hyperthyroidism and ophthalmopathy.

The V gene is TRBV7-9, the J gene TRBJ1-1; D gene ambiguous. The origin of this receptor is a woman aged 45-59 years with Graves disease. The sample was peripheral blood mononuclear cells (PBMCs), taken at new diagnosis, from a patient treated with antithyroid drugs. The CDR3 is CASSHPDKAEAFF. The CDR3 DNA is TGTGCCAGCAGCCACCCCGACAAGGCTGAAGCTTTCTTT.